This T cell receptor beta chain was documented in a study of OX40 agonist ivuxolimab in advanced cancers. Per germline, CDR1 MDHEN and CDR2 SYDVKM. V was trimmed by 1 base and J by 0 bases, leaving 10 bases between them. This CDR3 has 16 amino acids. Remarks on this clone: Its antigen is not identified.

Profiling relied on immunoSEQ multiplex PCR, and the TCRdb table lists in-frame clones only, not all of them. The table lists 69,000 or so clones, approximately 90% of them singletons. People who had autoimmune disease history or systemic immunosuppression were excluded. Overall study findings and caveats: More expanded clones were found, on average, in CD8+ than in CD4+ T cells. Patients with a partial response at 0.1-3.0 mg/kg had among the lowest clonal expansion.

This TCR was sampled from an adult with an advanced solid tumor such as melanoma, head and neck, liver or kidney cancer. This material consisted of CD4+ or CD8+ T cells sorted from blood, taken in a trial of the OX40 agonist ivuxolimab. This sequence joins TRBV28 and TRBJ2-1; D not resolved. CDR3 nucleotides: TGTGCCAGCAGTTTATTGACCGCGAGCTCCTACAATGAGCAGTTCTTC. As protein: CASSLLTASSYNEQFF.